The 27 T cell receptor beta chains below were found in one sample sequenced in a study of T cell responses to AZD1222 COVID-19 vaccine. Sequencing was performed with immunoSEQ multiplex PCR; in TCRdb, only in-frame clones are kept and a portion is missing. The sample includes about 150,000 clones, roughly 94% of them seen just once. Sequenced here: peripheral blood, sampled on day 0 of AZD1222 vaccination. The origin of the receptors is an adult in good health.

This chain uses TRBV13 with TRBJ1-1; D call uncertain. The V and J ends lost 2 bases and 5 bases respectively, with 18 bases between them. The CDR3 runs 16 residues. The germline gives CDR1 PRHDT, CDR2 FYEKMQ (reference sequence). CDR3 coding DNA: TGTGCCAGCAGCTTACCCTCGGAGCTGAGGGAGACTGAAGCTTTCTTT. Its translation is CASSLPSELRETEAFF.

J is TRBJ2-2 and V is TRBV2, with no clear D. V shed 5 bases and J shed 4 bases, with 11 bases lying between them. The CDR3 is 14 amino acids. CDR1 is SNHLY, CDR2 FYNNEI, per germline. The CDR3 sequence is CASSPLLGTGELFF. The DNA of the CDR3 is TGTGCCAGCAGTCCTTTGTTGGGCACCGGGGAGCTGTTTTTT.

Regarding this clone: The same CDR3 also results from other DNA sequences found in this sample. This chain links TRBV5-5 with TRBJ1-3, with D unclear. Germline V lookup: CDR1 SGHKS, CDR2 YYEKEE (reference sequence). Trimming took off 0 bases at V and 0 bases at J, with 7 bases between the two ends. The CDR3 spans 15 residues. The DNA for the CDR3 is TGTGCCAGCAGCTTGGACGGAGACTCTGGAAACACCATATATTTT. It translates to CASSLDGDSGNTIYF.

This chain connects TRBV7-6 to TRBJ1-1; 12 bases map to TRBD1. Germline values: CDR1 SGHVS, CDR2 FNYEAQ. V dropped 5 bases and J dropped 2; count of bases not matched to a gene: 12. CDR3 length: 18 amino acids. DNA for the CDR3: TGTGCCAGCAGCGGCCAATGGGGACAGGGGGCCCAAAACACTGAAGCTTTCTTT. This encodes CASSGQWGQGAQNTEAFF. The variable domain in full, completed from reference TRBV7-6 and TRBJ1-1, reads GAGVSQSPRYKVTKRGQDVALRCDPISGHVSLYWYRQALGQGPEFLTYFNYEAQQDKSGLPNDRFSAERPEGSISTLTIQRTEQRDSAMYRCASSGQWGQGAQNTEAFFGQGTRLTVV.

The count of this clone is one. The chain employs TRBV3-1 (or the pseudogene TRBV3-2) and TRBJ1-2, with 7 bases aligning to TRBD1. The germline CDR1 and CDR2 sequences are LGHDT and YNNKEL (reference sequence). This CDR3 region has 15 residues. V lost 1 base and J lost 7; bases outside the gene matches: 9. For the CDR3, the DNA is TGTGCCAGCAGCCAAGGTGGGGACAGAGCTCGTGGCTACACCTTC. It codes for CASSQGGDRARGYTF.

This rearrangement joins TRBV9 to TRBJ2-1; 8 nucleotides line up with TRBD2. The CDR3 spans 14 residues. Germline V CDR1 and CDR2: SGDLS, YYNGEE. With 1 base clipped from V and 8 bases from J, the junction kept 5 bases outside the gene matches. Here the CDR3 DNA reads TGTGCCAGCAGCGTACGGGGGGGCCGGGATGAGCAGTTCTTC. Translating gives CASSVRGGRDEQFF.

This clone has only one observation. V usage is TRBV27 and J usage is TRBJ2-2; TRBD2 aligns across 7 bases. The J segment lost 6 bases and the V segment lost 4 bases, leaving 5 bases of the junction unmatched. The CDR3 covers 14 residues. Germline V gene data show CDR1 as MNHEY and CDR2 as SMNVEV (reference sequence). The CDR3 region has the DNA TGTGCCAGCAGTTCCACGGGGGGTCCCGGGGAGCTGTTTTTT. Protein sequence: CASSSTGGPGELFF.

V and J are TRBV5-8 and TRBJ2-1; 8 nucleotides match TRBD2. CDR3 length equals 15 residues. Germline V gives CDR1 SGHTS, CDR2 YDEGEE. The V gene end was trimmed by 3 bases and the J gene end by 2 bases; junction bases not matched to a gene: 4. The CDR3 spells CASSSATSAYNEQFF. The CDR3 DNA follows: TGTGCCAGCAGCTCGGCGACTAGCGCCTACAATGAGCAGTTCTTC.

The V gene is TRBV7-9, the J gene TRBJ1-2, with D possibly being TRBD1 (6 bases). CDR3 length: 15 residues. Trimming took 4 bases from V and 3 from J, leaving 15 bases between them. Germline assignment: CDR1 SEHNR and CDR2 FQNEAQ (reference sequence). The CDR3 loop reads CASSSGDRGHYGYTF. For the CDR3, the DNA is TGTGCCAGCAGCTCGGGGGATCGGGGGCACTATGGCTACACCTTC.

V is TRBV19 and J is TRBJ1-2, with D possibly TRBD1 on 5 matching bases. This CDR3 comprises 13 residues. Germline V gene lookup returns CDR1 LNHDA and CDR2 SQIVND (reference sequence). V dropped 3 bases and J dropped 6 bases, with 11 bases sitting between them. CDR3 sequence: CASSITTEDGYTF. In DNA form, the CDR3 reads TGTGCCAGTAGTATCACGACAGAAGATGGCTACACCTTC. Together with reference TRBV19 and TRBJ1-2, the CDR3 gives the full variable domain: DGGITQSPKYLFRKEGQNVTLSCEQNLNHDAMYWYRQDPGQGLRLIYYSQIVNDFQKGDIAEGYSVSREKKESFPLTVTSAQKNPTAFYLCASSITTEDGYTFGSGTRLTVV.

The rearrangement joins TRBV6-5 to TRBJ1-1; D gene unclear. The CDR3 spans 13 residues. V was shortened by 4 bases and J by 0 bases, with 6 bases between the two germline ends. The V gene's germline CDR1 is MNHEY and CDR2 SVGAGI. CDR3 bases: TGTGCCAGCAGTTTTTATTTGAACACTGAAGCTTTCTTT. The encoded protein is CASSFYLNTEAFF.

The V call is TRBV5-4, the J call TRBJ1-1, with 10 bases matching TRBD1. Trimming removed 4 bases from V and 4 bases from J; junction bases left unmatched: 7. The CDR3 sequence is 15 residues long. CDR1 and CDR2 (germline): SGHNT, YYREEE (reference sequence). The CDR3 loop reads CASSTGTGAGTEAFF. CDR3 sequence (DNA): TGTGCCAGCAGCACCGGGACAGGGGCCGGCACTGAAGCTTTCTTT. The variable domain in full, completed from reference TRBV5-4 and TRBJ1-1, reads ETGVTQSPTHLIKTRGQQVTLRCSSQSGHNTVSWYQQALGQGPQFIFQYYREEENGRGNFPPRFSGLQFPNYSSELNVNALELDDSALYLCASSTGTGAGTEAFFGQGTRLTVV.

J is TRBJ2-5 and V is TRBV13; D perhaps matches TRBD1 (5 bases). The CDR3 length is 17 residues. Per germline, CDR1 PRHDT and CDR2 FYEKMQ (reference sequence). V was cut by 1 base and J by 4 bases, with 19 bases left in between. The DNA of the CDR3 is TGTGCCAGCAGCTTAGAGGCCGAGGTCCAAACAGGAGAGACCCAGTACTTC. This gives the protein CASSLEAEVQTGETQYF.

The chain joins TRBV7-2 to TRBJ1-2, with unresolved D. There are 15 residues in the CDR3. Germline CDR1 and CDR2: SGHTA and FQGNSA. Trimming left V 0 bases short and J 8 bases short, with 16 bases between. The CDR3: CASSLALRDSWGYTF. The CDR3 DNA follows: TGTGCCAGCAGCTTAGCGTTAAGGGATTCGTGGGGCTACACCTTC.

This chain connects TRBV7-6 to TRBJ2-3; D unresolved. The germline V gene encodes CDR1 SGHVS and CDR2 FNYEAQ. The CDR3 runs to 15 residues. The ends were cut back, 5 bases at V and 4 bases at J, with 16 bases in the middle. CDR3 in DNA: TGTGCCAGCAGCGGGCCGTCACCCCCCGCAGATACGCAGTATTTT. Its protein is CASSGPSPPADTQYF.

The genes are TRBV19 and TRBJ1-2; D call uncertain. The CDR3 extends over 16 amino acids. Germline V gene lookup returns CDR1 LNHDA and CDR2 SQIVND (reference sequence). V was pared by 1 base and J by 4 bases, with 16 bases between. The chain's CDR3 is CASSIGRGGTLYGYTF. The CDR3 bases are TGTGCCAGTAGTATAGGGCGGGGAGGAACCCTCTATGGCTACACCTTC.

This chain joins TRBV7-2 and TRBJ1-2; TRBD1 is a possible D gene (5 bases). Trimming cost V 11 bases and J 4 bases, with 23 bases left between them. The germline gives CDR1 SGHTA, CDR2 FQGNSA. The CDR3 length is 15 residues. DNA of the CDR3: TGTGCCGGCCGACTGTCGAGGGACGTATCCTATGGCTACACCTTC. Encoded protein: CAGRLSRDVSYGYTF. The whole variable domain, filled in from reference TRBV7-2 and TRBJ1-2, reads GAGVSQSPSNKVTEKGKDVELRCDPISGHTALYWYRQSLGQGLEFLIYFQGNSAPDKSGLPSDRFSAERTGGSVSTLTIQRTQQEDSAVYLCAGRLSRDVSYGYTFGSGTRLTVV.

This chain connects TRBV4-3 to TRBJ2-7, with 7 bases aligning to TRBD1. The V and J ends lost 5 bases and 6 bases, in that order; junction bases with no gene match: 10. Germline CDR1 and CDR2: LGHNA and YSLEER. CDR3 length equals 14 residues. The CDR3 is CASSEGDSRVEQYF. CDR3 coding DNA: TGCGCCAGCAGCGAAGGGGACAGCAGGGTCGAGCAGTACTTC.

V gene TRBV3-1 (or the pseudogene TRBV3-2) combines with J gene TRBJ1-6; D is ambiguous. The CDR3 has 15 residues. V was shortened by 1 base and J by 8 bases, with 12 bases between the two germline ends. CDR1 is LGHDT, CDR2 YNNKEL, per germline (reference sequence). Here the CDR3 reads CASSQAPGSDSPLHF. CDR3 nucleotides: TGTGCCAGCAGCCAAGCTCCGGGGAGCGATTCACCCCTCCACTTT.

The chain carries TRBV9 and TRBJ2-1; D gene unclear. Trimming left V 0 bases short and J 5 bases short, with 3 bases between. The CDR3 has 12 amino acids. The V gene's germline CDR1 is SGDLS and CDR2 YYNGEE. CDR3 coding DNA: TGTGCCAGCAGCGTAGAACACAATGAGCAGTTCTTC. This codes for CASSVEHNEQFF.

The chain combines TRBV5-1 with TRBJ2-3; the D is unclear. The CDR3 is made up of 14 amino acids. Per the germline V gene, CDR1 is SGHRS and CDR2 is YFSETQ. Trimming cost V 6 bases and J 0 bases, with 11 bases left between them. The CDR3 region is CASNQVSSTDTQYF. The CDR3 DNA follows: TGCGCCAGCAATCAGGTTTCTAGCACAGATACGCAGTATTTT.

This chain joins TRBV5-1 and TRBJ2-5; no clear D gene. CDR1 is SGHRS, CDR2 YFSETQ, per germline. Between the trimmed V and J ends, which lost 3 bases and 4 bases, there was a span of 16 bases. CDR3 length equals 15 residues. The CDR3 region has the DNA TGCGCCAGCAGCTACCCTCTGAATATCGGAGAGACCCAGTACTTC. It encodes CASSYPLNIGETQYF.

The chain combines TRBV7-2 with TRBJ1-5; D is undetermined. CDR3 size: 16 residues. Germline V gene sequence: CDR1 SGHTA, CDR2 FQGNSA. Trimming took 1 base from V and 7 from J, leaving 17 bases between them. The CDR3, as DNA: TGTGCCAGCAGCTTAGGGGCCCCAATAAACGGACAGCCCCAGCATTTT. Translating gives CASSLGAPINGQPQHF.

V is TRBV6-5 and J is TRBJ1-3; D is unresolved. The germline gives CDR1 MNHEY, CDR2 SVGAGI. The CDR3 consists of 13 residues. The V and J ends lost 4 bases and 0 bases respectively, with 4 bases between them. The CDR3 nucleotides read TGTGCCAGCAGTTGGAGCTCTGGAAACACCATATATTTT. Translating it yields CASSWSSGNTIYF.

The chain joins TRBV5-1 to TRBJ2-1; TRBD2 matches 7 bases. Trimming took 2 bases from V and 8 from J; bases not matched to a gene: 1. The CDR3 totals 12 residues. Germline V gene data show CDR1 as SGHRS and CDR2 as YFSETQ. DNA for the CDR3: TGCGCCAGCAGCTTAAGCGGGGATGAGCAGTTCTTC. It encodes CASSLSGDEQFF.

The chain's CDR3 is CASSRTSGGDLGTGELFF. CDR3 coding DNA: TGTGCCAGCAGCCGAACTAGCGGGGGGGATCTTGGAACCGGGGAGCTGTTTTTT. The V and J genes are TRBV7-6 and TRBJ2-2; 13 nucleotides align to TRBD2. CDR1 and CDR2 from the germline V gene are SGHVS and FNYEAQ. The length of the CDR3 is 18 residues. Trimming at V came to 5 bases and at J to 5 bases, leaving 11 bases not matched to a gene.

The chain uses TRBV4-3 and TRBJ1-4; no reliable D call. The V end was cut by 1 base, the J end by 5 bases, with 11 bases between. CDR1 and CDR2 (germline): LGHNA, YSLEER. This CDR3 region has 15 residues. The CDR3 spells CASSQGGALNEKLFF. The CDR3 DNA reads as TGCGCCAGCAGCCAAGGGGGAGCCCTAAATGAAAAACTGTTTTTT.